The 17 T cell receptor beta chains given below trace back to one sample, sequenced in a study of T cell repertoires in ileal Crohn's disease. The method was immunoSEQ multiplex PCR; TCRdb's version includes in-frame clones alone and lacks a portion of them. The repertoire holds 16,000 or so clones, with 80% as singletons. Sequenced sample: ileal tissue. Receptors originate from an adult with Crohn's disease.

The chain has TRBV7-8 and TRBJ2-7; a weak D match, TRBD1 (6 bases). This CDR3 is 15 amino acids long. V was clipped by 5 bases and J by 3 bases, with 17 bases between them. Germline V CDR1 and CDR2: SGHVS, FQNEAQ. CDR3 loop: CASSQRRDTGYEQYF. In nucleotides, the CDR3 is TGTGCCAGCAGCCAGCGCCGGGACACGGGCTACGAGCAGTACTTC.

This clone was seen a handful of times. The chain carries TRBV5-1 and TRBJ2-7; maybe TRBD2 (5 bases). The CDR3 sequence is 15 residues long. The germline CDR1 and CDR2 sequences are SGHRS and YFSETQ. V lost 4 bases and J lost 0, with 14 bases in between. The CDR3 coding sequence is TGCGCCAGCAGCCCGCGGGCTTCTCTCTCCTACGAGCAGTACTTC. Protein product: CASSPRASLSYEQYF. Supplemented by reference TRBV5-1 and TRBJ2-7, the full variable domain reads KAGVTQTPRYLIKTRGQQVTLSCSPISGHRSVSWYQQTPGQGLQFLFEYFSETQRNKGNFPGRFSGRQFSNSRSEMNVSTLELGDSALYLCASSPRASLSYEQYFGPGTRLTVT.

V and J are TRBV2 and TRBJ1-2, with TRBD1 matching 7 bases. J gave up 5 bases and V 3 bases, and 3 bases lay outside the gene matches. There are 13 residues in the CDR3. Germline CDR1 SNHLY, CDR2 FYNNEI. CDR3 DNA sequence: TGTGCCAGCAGTGATCCCAGGGGGTATGGCTACACCTTC. Its translation: CASSDPRGYGYTF.

This clone was detected only once. The chain is built from TRBV5-1 and TRBJ2-7; perhaps TRBD2 as D (6 bases). The CDR3 is 15 amino acids. CDR1 and CDR2 from the germline V gene are SGHRS and YFSETQ. The V gene lost 2 bases and the J gene lost 2 bases, with 14 bases spanning the gap. The CDR3 DNA reads as TGCGCCAGCAGCTTTGGAGGGGACGGGACCTACGAGCAGTACTTC. Protein: CASSFGGDGTYEQYF.

This chain uses TRBV27 with TRBJ2-1; a weak D match, TRBD2 (6 bases). Trimming left V 5 bases short and J 7 bases short, with 12 bases between. This CDR3 is 13 amino acids long. CDR1 is MNHEY and CDR2 is SMNVEV in the germline V gene (reference sequence). CDR3 nucleotides: TGTGCCAGCAGTCAGCGGGTGATTAATGAGCAGTTCTTC. As protein: CASSQRVINEQFF.

A few counts support this clone. The chain combines TRBV10-2 with TRBJ1-5; the D is unclear. The germline V gene encodes CDR1 WSHSY and CDR2 SAAADI. V lost 4 bases, J lost 4 bases, and 5 bases lay in between. The CDR3 consists of 12 residues. As DNA, the CDR3 is TGCGCCAGCAGTGCCCGGAATCAGCCCCAGCATTTT. It codes for CASSARNQPQHF.

The chain has TRBV6-6 and TRBJ1-2, with D possibly TRBD1 on 6 matching bases. The germline CDR1 and CDR2 sequences are MNHNY and SVGAGI (reference sequence). The CDR3 spans 16 residues. V lost 3 bases, J lost 4 bases, and 18 bases lay in between. CDR3 sequence (DNA): TGTGCCAGCAGTTATGTCAAAGGGACAAGGGCCTATGGCTACACCTTC. This sequence encodes CASSYVKGTRAYGYTF.

The rearrangement joins TRBV5-4 to TRBJ1-2; 7 positions agree with TRBD1. This CDR3 is built from 16 residues. Trimming took 5 bases from V and 4 from J; bases not matched to a gene: 14. The V gene's germline CDR1 is SGHNT and CDR2 YYREEE (reference sequence). The CDR3 is CASRPFWGDRTYGYTF. CDR3 coding DNA: TGTGCCAGCAGGCCTTTCTGGGGGGACAGAACCTATGGCTACACCTTC.

On this clone: The conserved phenylalanine or tryptophan normally closing the CDR3 is absent here, so this likely arose from a read error. Because the CDR3's place on the DNA is in doubt, the DNA is left out and the CDR3 is given as listed by TCRdb. The J gene is TRBJ2-3, the V gene TRBV11-2; the D call in the table, TRBD2, was not verified against the DNA. Termini included, the CDR3 measures 12 amino acids. Looked up from germline, CDR1 is SGHAT and CDR2 is FQNNGV. The CDR3 protein is CASSLTSGSPFL.

The rearrangement uses TRBV6-1 and TRBJ1-2, with D perhaps matching TRBD1 (5 bases). Germline loops: CDR1 MNHNS, CDR2 SASEGT. V lost 2 bases and J 5 bases, leaving 15 bases between the germline ends. This CDR3 region has 15 residues. CDR3 DNA: TGTGCCAGCAGTGAATCCCTGGGCAGGGTGTATGGCTACACCTTC. It codes for CASSESLGRVYGYTF.

This chain connects TRBV18 to TRBJ1-4; maybe TRBD1 (6 bases). The germline V gene has CDR1 KGHSH and CDR2 LQKENI. The CDR3 is made up of 15 amino acids. Trimming removed 2 bases at V and 7 bases at J, with 14 bases between. CDR3 bases: TGTGCCAGCTCACCATCAGGGGCGCAGGGTGAAAAACTGTTTTTT. This sequence encodes CASSPSGAQGEKLFF.

This clone turned up a few times. The chain employs TRBV7-8 and TRBJ1-3; 10 bases are a match to TRBD1. CDR3 length: 16 amino acids. The germline CDR1 and CDR2 sequences are SGHVS and FQNEAQ. V was clipped by 5 bases and J by 2 bases; unmatched bases: 6. In DNA, the CDR3 is TGTGCCAGCAGCGCCGGGACAGGGGCTCCTGGAAACACCATATATTTT. Translation gives CASSAGTGAPGNTIYF.

This chain joins TRBV9 and TRBJ2-1; a possible D gene is TRBD2 (5 bases). Germline loops: CDR1 SGDLS, CDR2 YYNGEE. Trimming shortened V by 3 bases and J by 8 bases, and 9 bases separated the two germline ends. The CDR3 runs to 12 residues. The CDR3 spells CASSASGYEQFF. The CDR3 coding sequence is TGTGCCAGCAGCGCCTCGGGATATGAGCAGTTCTTC.

This chain connects TRBV25-1 to TRBJ1-5; no reliable D call. The CDR3 has 14 residues. Trimming removed 7 bases at V and 1 base at J, with 11 bases between. In germline, CDR1 is MGHDK, CDR2 SYGVNS. In DNA, the CDR3 is TGTGCCAGCAAGGCCGGCGGGAGCAATCAGCCCCAGCATTTT. Its protein product is CASKAGGSNQPQHF.

In its sample, this clone was seen once. This chain joins TRBV5-3 and TRBJ2-3; D unclear. TRBV5-3 is an ORF, and what it does is uncertain. V was cut by 0 bases and J by 0 bases, with 14 bases left in between. The CDR3 contains 17 residues. The CDR3 protein is CARSLVGTLSSTDTQYF. CDR3 nucleotides: TGTGCCAGAAGCTTGGTTGGCACCTTATCTAGCACAGATACGCAGTATTTT.

The chain uses TRBV5-1 and TRBJ2-5; the match to TRBD2 covers 10 bases. Germline values: CDR1 SGHRS, CDR2 YFSETQ. The V and J ends lost 4 bases and 2 bases, in that order; junction bases with no gene match: 5. The CDR3 extends over 15 amino acids. CDR3 coding DNA: TGCGCCAGCAGCCCAGCGGGGGGGCCTCAAGAGACCCAGTACTTC. It encodes CASSPAGGPQETQYF.

The chain carries TRBV5-1 and TRBJ2-7, with 10 nucleotides matching TRBD2. Losses at the gene ends were 1 base for V and 2 bases for J; bases not matched to a gene: 6. This CDR3 comprises 16 residues. Per germline, CDR1 SGHRS and CDR2 YFSETQ. DNA for the CDR3: TGCGCCAGCAGCTTGAGTAGCGGGGGGCCCCCCTACGAGCAGTACTTC. Amino acid sequence: CASSLSSGGPPYEQYF.